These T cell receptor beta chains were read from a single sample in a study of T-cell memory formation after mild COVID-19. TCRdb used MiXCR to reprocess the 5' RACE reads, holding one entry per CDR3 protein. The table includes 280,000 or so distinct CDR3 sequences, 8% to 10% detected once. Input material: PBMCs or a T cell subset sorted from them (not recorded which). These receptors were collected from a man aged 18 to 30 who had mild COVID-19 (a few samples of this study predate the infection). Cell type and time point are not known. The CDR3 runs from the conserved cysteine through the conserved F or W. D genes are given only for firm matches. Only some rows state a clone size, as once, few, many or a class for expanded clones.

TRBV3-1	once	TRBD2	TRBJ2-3	TGTGCCAGCAGCCAGACAATAGCGGGGTCTCCGGCAGATACGCAGTATTTT	CASSQTIAGSPADTQYF
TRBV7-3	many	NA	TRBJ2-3	TGTGCCAGCAGCTTCACAGGCCCGGATACGCAGTATTTT	CASSFTGPDTQYF
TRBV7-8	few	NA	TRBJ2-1	TGTGCCAGCAGCTTATTTGGTAGTAGTGAGCAGTTCTTC	CASSLFGSSEQFF
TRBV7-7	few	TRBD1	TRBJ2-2	TGTGCCAGCAGCCTCGGACAGGGAGCGACCGGGGAGCTGTTTTTT	CASSLGQGATGELFF
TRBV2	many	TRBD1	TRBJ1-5	TGTGCCAGCAGTGACGGGACAGGGTTCAGTCAGCCCCAGCATTTT	CASSDGTGFSQPQHF
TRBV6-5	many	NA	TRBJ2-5	TGTGCCAGCAGTTACTCCAGGGGTTATCAAGAGACCCAGTACTTC	CASSYSRGYQETQYF
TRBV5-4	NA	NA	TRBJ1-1	TGTGCCAGCAGCGGGACCGGGAAGAACACTGAAGCTTTCTTT	CASSGTGKNTEAFF
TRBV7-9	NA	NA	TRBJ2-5	TGTGCCAGCACCCTCGGTCGGGGGTCAGGAGAGACCCAGTACTTC	CASTLGRGSGETQYF
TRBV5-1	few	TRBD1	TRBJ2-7	TGCGCCAGCAGCTGGGGGACAGGGGGCCACGAGCAGTACTTC	CASSWGTGGHEQYF
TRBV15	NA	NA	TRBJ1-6	TGTGCCACCAGCAGCGCAGACGGGACTTGGGATTCACCCCTCCACTTT	CATSSADGTWDSPLHF
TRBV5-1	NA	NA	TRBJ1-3	TGCGCCAGCAGCCTACAGTTTAGCTCTGGAAACACCATATATTTT	CASSLQFSSGNTIYF
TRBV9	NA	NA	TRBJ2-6	TGTGCCAGCAGCGCCCCAGGGTCTGGGGCCAACGTCCTGACTTTC	CASSAPGSGANVLTF
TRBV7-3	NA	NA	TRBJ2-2	TGTGCCAGCAGCTGGATGGGGGACCTTCCAGGGGAGCTGTTTTTT	CASSWMGDLPGELFF
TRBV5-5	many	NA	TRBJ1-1	TGTGCCAGCAGCTTGCAGGGGACCACTGAAGCTTTCTTT	CASSLQGTTEAFF